This is a list of T cell receptor beta chains from one sample in a study of T cell repertoires in cytomegalovirus infection. Using its own MiXCR run on the reads, TCRdb lists one record per CDR3 protein. In the table there are roughly 280,000 distinct CDR3 sequences, roughly 13% of which are singletons. Material for sequencing was PBMCs. These receptors were collected from a human donor in good health (CMV status not recorded). Some clones in this sample may be carry-over from other donors' samples. Each CDR3 is given with its conserved first and last residue. D genes are given only for firm matches. Expanded clones are given a class, and other clones once, few, many or no size at all.

V gene: TRBV2
D gene: .
J gene: TRBJ2-5
clone size: many
CDR3 DNA: TGTGCCCGTGGGGGTGGCCCCCAAGAGACCCAGTACTTC
CDR3 protein: CARGGGPQETQYF

V gene: TRBV12-5
D gene: TRBD1
J gene: TRBJ1-2
clone size: few
CDR3 DNA: TGTGCTAGTGGTGCAGGGGGCGGAGACGGTGGCTACACCTTC
CDR3 protein: CASGAGGGDGGYTF

V gene: TRBV4-1
D gene: .
J gene: TRBJ2-5
clone size: .
CDR3 DNA: TGTGCCAGCAGCGACCCGGGAGTAGGGGAGACCCAGTACTTC
CDR3 protein: CASSDPGVGETQYF

V gene: TRBV12-3/TRBV12-4
D gene: .
J gene: TRBJ2-1
clone size: many
CDR3 DNA: TGTGCCAGCAGTTTAGAGCAGGGATACAATGAGCAGTTCTTC
CDR3 protein: CASSLEQGYNEQFF

V gene: TRBV14
D gene: TRBD1
J gene: TRBJ2-1
clone size: .
CDR3 DNA: TGTGCCAGCAGACGGACAGGTACTAGCTCCTACAATGAGCAGTTCTTC
CDR3 protein: CASRRTGTSSYNEQFF

V gene: TRBV7-2
D gene: .
J gene: TRBJ1-2
clone size: .
CDR3 DNA: TGTGCCAGCAGCTTAGCGCTGCCAGGTAATGGCTACACCTTC
CDR3 protein: CASSLALPGNGYTF

V gene: TRBV7-3
D gene: .
J gene: TRBJ2-1
clone size: .
CDR3 DNA: TGTGCCAGCAGTCCAAGGGGGGTTGAGCAGTTCTTC
CDR3 protein: CASSPRGVEQFF

V gene: TRBV12-3/TRBV12-4
D gene: TRBD1
J gene: TRBJ1-2
clone size: many
CDR3 DNA: TGTGCCAGCAGTTTCGGACAGGAACAATTTATTTTTGGCTACACCTTC
CDR3 protein: CASSFGQEQFIFGYTF

V gene: TRBV7-9
D gene: TRBD1
J gene: TRBJ1-1
clone size: many
CDR3 DNA: TGTGCCAGCAGCCGACAGGGGGATGGGGACACTGAAGCTTTCTTT
CDR3 protein: CASSRQGDGDTEAFF

V gene: TRBV7-2
D gene: TRBD1
J gene: TRBJ2-7
clone size: many
CDR3 DNA: TGTGCCAGCAGCCCAAACAGGGGGCGAGCCTACGAGCAGTACTTC
CDR3 protein: CASSPNRGRAYEQYF

V gene: TRBV12-3/TRBV12-4
D gene: .
J gene: TRBJ1-1
clone size: few
CDR3 DNA: TGTGCCAGCAGTTTAAAGGGCCGCACTGAAGCTTTCTTT
CDR3 protein: CASSLKGRTEAFF

V gene: TRBV5-4
D gene: .
J gene: TRBJ2-7
clone size: few
CDR3 DNA: TGTGCCAGCAGCCCTGAAGGTTCCCTACGTATGGAGCAGTACTTC
CDR3 protein: CASSPEGSLRMEQYF

V gene: TRBV7-2
D gene: .
J gene: TRBJ1-5
clone size: many
CDR3 DNA: TGTGCCAGCAGCTTAGACACCGGGCAGCCCCAGCATTTT
CDR3 protein: CASSLDTGQPQHF

V gene: TRBV19
D gene: .
J gene: TRBJ2-7
clone size: many
CDR3 DNA: TGTGCCAGTAGTATTCACATCCTATCCTTCTACGAGCAGTACTTC
CDR3 protein: CASSIHILSFYEQYF

V gene: TRBV29-1
D gene: .
J gene: TRBJ1-1
clone size: .
CDR3 DNA: TGCAGCGTTGAGGGGTTGGTCACTGAAGCTTTCTTT
CDR3 protein: CSVEGLVTEAFF

V gene: TRBV4-2
D gene: .
J gene: TRBJ1-3
clone size: .
CDR3 DNA: TGTGCCAGCAGGGAAGTCATCGGCAGCTCTGGAAACACCATATATTTT
CDR3 protein: CASREVIGSSGNTIYF

V gene: TRBV25-1
D gene: .
J gene: TRBJ1-5
clone size: .
CDR3 DNA: TGTGCCAGCAGTGAATCTCTAAGCAATCAGCCCCAGCATTTT
CDR3 protein: CASSESLSNQPQHF

V gene: TRBV7-2
D gene: TRBD1
J gene: TRBJ2-1
clone size: .
CDR3 DNA: TGTGCCAGCAGCCTCAGGGGGTACCTTTACAATGAGCAGTTCTTC
CDR3 protein: CASSLRGYLYNEQFF

V gene: TRBV2
D gene: .
J gene: TRBJ1-5
clone size: few
CDR3 DNA: TGTGCCACCGCTTACAGGGAAGGGAATCAGCCCCAGCATTTT
CDR3 protein: CATAYREGNQPQHF

V gene: TRBV9
D gene: .
J gene: TRBJ2-7
clone size: .
CDR3 DNA: TGTGCCAGCAGCGTGACTGACAGAGATTTCGAGCAGTACTTC
CDR3 protein: CASSVTDRDFEQYF